This is a list of T cell receptor beta chains from one sample in a study of blood T cell repertoires in COVID-19. The method was immunoSEQ multiplex PCR; TCRdb's version includes in-frame clones alone and lacks a portion of them. The table includes about 360,000 clones, around nine tenths detected once. Input material: peripheral blood. The receptors stem from a woman in her fifties or sixties with COVID-19, enrolled during active disease. Both conserved end residues are part of each CDR3. The D gene is left open where the match is weak. The size of a clone is reported for some rows only, either as once, few or many, or as a class for expanded clones.

-	-	TRBV5-1	TRBJ2-7	CASSLSAGYEQYF	TGCGCCAGCAGCTTGAGCGCGGGCTACGAGCAGTACTTC
-	few	TRBV6-5	TRBJ1-5	CASTRDLISNQPQHF	TGTGCCAGCACCCGGGATCTCATTAGCAATCAGCCCCAGCATTTT
TRBD1	-	TRBV2	TRBJ1-2	CASSRDRGVGGYTF	TGTGCCAGCAGTCGGGACAGGGGGGTAGGTGGCTACACCTTC
-	-	TRBV14	TRBJ2-4	CARKIGLAKNIQYF	TGTGCCAGGAAGATTGGACTAGCCAAAAACATTCAGTACTTC
-	-	TRBV5-1	TRBJ2-1	CASADRTYNEQFF	TGCGCCAGTGCGGACAGAACCTACAATGAGCAGTTCTTC
TRBD1	-	TRBV5-1	TRBJ1-5	CASSSQGAGDYSNQPQHF	TGCGCCAGCAGCTCGCAGGGGGCCGGAGATTATAGCAATCAGCCCCAGCATTTT
-	-	TRBV4-2	TRBJ2-3	CASSQGGRTDTQYF	TGTGCCAGCAGCCAGGGGGGGCGGACAGATACGCAGTATTTT
TRBD2	once	TRBV5-1	TRBJ2-5	CASSSLGLAGEGETQYF	TGCGCCAGCAGCTCCCTGGGACTAGCGGGGGAGGGGGAGACCCAGTACTTC
-	-	TRBV6-5	TRBJ1-1	CASRQFPLNTEAFF	TGTGCCAGCAGACAGTTCCCCCTGAACACTGAAGCTTTCTTT
TRBD1	-	TRBV9	TRBJ2-7	CASSLGQAGEQYF	TGTGCCAGCAGCTTGGGACAGGCGGGGGAGCAGTACTTC
TRBD1	-	TRBV24-1	TRBJ1-1	CATRGGQDGNTEAFF	TGTGCCACCAGAGGAGGACAGGATGGGAACACTGAAGCTTTCTTT
TRBD1	-	TRBV7-2	TRBJ2-7	CASSRPFGTGVYEQYF	TGTGCCAGCAGCCGCCCTTTTGGGACAGGGGTTTACGAGCAGTACTTC
-	-	TRBV4-1	TRBJ1-6	CASSQGGVNSPLHF	TGCGCCAGCAGCCAAGGGGGGGTTAATTCACCCCTCCACTTT
-	-	TRBV19	TRBJ1-4	CASSIGGSTNEKLFF	TGTGCCAGCAGTATCGGCGGGTCAACTAATGAAAAACTGTTTTTT
-	-	TRBV12-1	TRBJ1-2	CASSFGGQGEGYGYTF	TGTGCCAGCAGCTTTGGAGGACAGGGTGAAGGTTATGGCTACACCTTC
-	-	TRBV9	TRBJ1-3	CASSARHISGNTIYF	TGTGCCAGCAGCGCCCGACACATCTCTGGAAACACCATATATTTT
-	-	TRBV9	TRBJ1-1	CASSTTAINTEAFF	TGTGCCAGCAGCACGACAGCCATTAACACTGAAGCTTTCTTT
-	-	TRBV27	TRBJ1-1	CASSFGGAGTEAFF	TGTGCCAGCAGTTTTGGAGGGGCAGGCACTGAAGCTTTCTTT
-	-	TRBV19	TRBJ2-5	CASSIAPPGETQYF	TGTGCCAGTAGTATCGCACCCCCGGGAGAGACCCAGTACTTC
-	-	TRBV7-3	TRBJ2-1	CASSSDKGNEQFF	TGTGCCAGCAGCTCCGACAAGGGGAATGAGCAGTTCTTC
-	-	TRBV3-1/TRBV3-2	TRBJ2-7	CASSQNRWSGDPSEQYF	TGTGCCAGCAGCCAGAACAGGTGGTCAGGGGACCCCTCCGAGCAGTACTTC
TRBD1	-	TRBV2	TRBJ2-7	CASSVPGQGDNEQYF	TGTGCCAGCAGTGTCCCGGGACAGGGAGACAACGAGCAGTACTTC
-	-	TRBV18	TRBJ2-6	CASSPPSRGTTGANVLTF	TGTGCCAGCTCACCACCGTCTAGGGGAACTACTGGGGCCAACGTCCTGACTTTC
-	-	TRBV5-6	TRBJ2-6	CASSFQGAGANVLTF	TGTGCCAGCAGCTTTCAAGGGGCTGGGGCCAACGTCCTGACTTTC
-	-	TRBV6-5	TRBJ1-2	CASRRTARPIGYTF	TGTGCCAGCAGACGGACAGCACGGCCTATCGGCTACACCTTC
-	-	TRBV7-2	TRBJ2-1	CASSEMAGSYNEQFF	TGTGCCAGCAGCGAGATGGCGGGTTCCTACAATGAGCAGTTCTTC
TRBD1	-	TRBV7-9	TRBJ1-1	CASSSGGQGYTEAFF	TGTGCCAGCAGCTCGGGAGGACAGGGCTACACTGAAGCTTTCTTT
-	-	TRBV12-3/TRBV12-4	TRBJ2-5	CASSLESGETQYF	TGTGCCAGCAGTTTAGAAAGCGGAGAGACCCAGTACTTC
TRBD2	-	TRBV18	TRBJ2-3	CASSPPAGGRTDTQYF	TGTGCCAGCTCACCACCAGCGGGGGGGCGCACAGATACGCAGTATTTT
TRBD1	-	TRBV6-4	TRBJ1-5	CASNKTGRPQPQHF	TGTGCCAGCAACAAGACAGGGAGGCCGCAGCCCCAGCATTTT
-	-	TRBV20-1	TRBJ2-1	CSASSAGLLSYNEQFF	TGCAGTGCTAGTTCCGCGGGGTTACTCTCCTACAATGAGCAGTTCTTC
TRBD2	-	TRBV9	TRBJ2-1	CASSGSGGDSYNEQFF	TGTGCCAGCAGCGGGAGCGGGGGCGACTCCTACAATGAGCAGTTCTTC
TRBD1	once	TRBV5-1	TRBJ1-1	CASSADRGRMNTEAFF	TGCGCCAGCAGCGCCGACAGGGGCAGGATGAACACTGAAGCTTTCTTT
TRBD2	-	TRBV2	TRBJ2-7	CASSESPYSGALHYEQYF	TGTGCCAGCAGTGAAAGCCCCTATAGCGGGGCCCTCCACTACGAGCAGTACTTC
TRBD2	-	TRBV5-4	TRBJ2-1	CASNKGGSGSYNEQFF	TGTGCCAGCAACAAAGGCGGTAGCGGGTCCTACAATGAGCAGTTCTTC
TRBD2	-	TRBV29-1	TRBJ2-3	CSVPHRTSGGAGTQYF	TGCAGCGTTCCTCACCGGACTAGCGGGGGGGCAGGAACGCAGTATTTT
TRBD1	-	TRBV7-2	TRBJ2-7	CASSPRTGGDYEQYF	TGTGCCAGCAGCCCGCGGACAGGTGGGGACTACGAGCAGTACTTC